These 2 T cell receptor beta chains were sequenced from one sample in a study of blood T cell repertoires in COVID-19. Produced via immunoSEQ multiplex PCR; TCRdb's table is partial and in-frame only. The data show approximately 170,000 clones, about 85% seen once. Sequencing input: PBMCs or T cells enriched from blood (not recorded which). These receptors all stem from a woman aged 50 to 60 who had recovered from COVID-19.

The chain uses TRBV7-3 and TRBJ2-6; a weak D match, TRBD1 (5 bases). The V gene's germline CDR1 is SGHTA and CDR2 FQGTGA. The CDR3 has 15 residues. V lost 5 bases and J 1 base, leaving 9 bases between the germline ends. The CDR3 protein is CASSQQASGANVLTF. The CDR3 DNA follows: TGTGCCAGCAGCCAACAGGCTTCTGGGGCCAACGTCCTGACTTTC.

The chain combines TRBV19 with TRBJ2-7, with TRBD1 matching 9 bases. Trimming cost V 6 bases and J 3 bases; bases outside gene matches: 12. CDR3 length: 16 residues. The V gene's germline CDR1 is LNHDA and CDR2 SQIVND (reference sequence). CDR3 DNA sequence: TGTGCCAGTAGCTCGGAGGTGGCGGACAGGGGCTACGAGCAGTACTTC. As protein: CASSSEVADRGYEQYF. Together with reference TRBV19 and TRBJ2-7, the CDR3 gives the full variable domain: DGGITQSPKYLFRKEGQNVTLSCEQNLNHDAMYWYRQDPGQGLRLIYYSQIVNDFQKGDIAEGYSVSREKKESFPLTVTSAQKNPTAFYLCASSSEVADRGYEQYFGPGTRLTVT.